These T cell receptor beta chains were read from a single sample in a study of CD8 T cells in ankylosing spondylitis. TCRdb passed the 5' RACE reads through MiXCR, listing each CDR3 protein once. The table lists roughly 440,000 distinct CDR3 sequences, 17% of them singletons. The specimen sequenced was blood, either unsorted or a sorted T cell fraction (not recorded which). The source is a male donor with ankylosing spondylitis. Both conserved end residues are part of each CDR3. The D gene is left open where the match is weak. The listing skips clone size in some rows; elsewhere it reads once, few, many or a size class.

CDR3 protein,CDR3 DNA,clone size,J gene,D gene,V gene
CASSFSSPTAGYTF,TGTGCCAGCAGTTTTTCCTCACCTACGGCTGGCTACACCTTC,.,TRBJ1-2,.,TRBV12-3/TRBV12-4
CASSFSGGGDTQYF,TGTGCCAGCAGCTTCTCAGGGGGTGGAGATACGCAGTATTTT,many,TRBJ2-3,TRBD1,TRBV7-9
CSAMDRPLGASLNIQYF,TGCAGTGCTATGGATCGGCCGTTGGGTGCCTCGTTGAACATTCAGTACTTC,few,TRBJ2-4,.,TRBV20-1
CAGKLRSSYNEQFF,TGTGCCGGGAAACTCCGGAGCTCCTACAATGAGCAGTTCTTC,.,TRBJ2-1,.,TRBV30
CASRSGSQDGYTF,TGTGCCAGCAGATCCGGGTCCCAGGATGGCTACACCTTC,.,TRBJ1-2,.,TRBV28
CASSGPTGGTQYF,TGCGCCAGCAGCGGACCAACCGGGGGTACGCAGTATTTT,few,TRBJ2-3,.,TRBV5-1
CASSPSTYNSPLHF,TGTGCCAGCAGTCCTAGTACCTATAATTCACCCCTCCACTTT,few,TRBJ1-6,.,TRBV6-2/TRBV6-3
CASSLGPGREETQYF,TGTGCCAGCAGCTTGGGGCCAGGGCGGGAGGAGACCCAGTACTTC,few,TRBJ2-5,TRBD2,TRBV5-5
CASSQRGHTGAGELFF,TGCGCCAGCAGCCAACGGGGACACACCGGGGCCGGGGAGCTGTTTTTT,.,TRBJ2-2,.,TRBV4-1
CSARLGGKGREQYF,TGCAGTGCTAGACTCGGCGGGAAAGGAAGAGAGCAGTACTTC,few,TRBJ2-7,.,TRBV20-1
CSARSQGALSSYNEQFF,TGCAGTGCGCGCTCGCAGGGGGCGCTCTCTTCCTACAATGAGCAGTTCTTC,few,TRBJ2-1,TRBD1,TRBV20-1
CASGLGLGNTEAFF,TGTGCTAGTGGTTTGGGTTTGGGGAACACTGAAGCTTTCTTT,few,TRBJ1-1,.,TRBV12-5
CASSGNTIYF,TGTGCCAGCTCGGGAAACACCATATATTTT,many,TRBJ1-3,.,TRBV7-2
CASSHGQGGKDTQYF,TGTGCCAGCAGCCACGGACAGGGGGGAAAAGATACGCAGTATTTT,.,TRBJ2-3,TRBD1,TRBV9
CASSLDRPDTQYF,TGTGCCAGCAGCTTAGACCGGCCAGATACGCAGTATTTT,.,TRBJ2-3,.,TRBV7-2
CSASLSGQGGYTF,TGCAGTGCTAGTCTATCAGGGCAAGGTGGCTACACCTTC,many,TRBJ1-2,.,TRBV20-1
CASSNWTNTEAFF,TGTGCCAGCTCTAACTGGACGAACACTGAAGCTTTCTTT,.,TRBJ1-1,.,TRBV19
CASSSSGFPGNTIYF,TGTGCCAGCAGTTCCTCAGGGTTCCCTGGAAACACCATATATTTT,few,TRBJ1-3,.,TRBV12-3/TRBV12-4
CSAEAENTEAFF,TGCAGTGCCGAGGCCGAGAACACTGAAGCTTTCTTT,many,TRBJ1-1,.,TRBV20-1
CASRTRETQYF,TGCGCCAGCAGGACTAGGGAGACCCAGTACTTC,few,TRBJ2-5,.,TRBV5-1
CASSYDLGGYTEAFF,TGTGCCAGCAGTTATGATCTAGGGGGGTACACTGAAGCTTTCTTT,few,TRBJ1-1,.,TRBV6-5
CASSSPETQYF,TGTGCCAGCAGCTCACCCGAGACCCAGTACTTC,.,TRBJ2-5,.,TRBV11-2
CASSLAPGLPPGDTQYF,TGTGCCAGCAGCTTAGCGCCGGGACTACCCCCCGGGGATACGCAGTATTTT,few,TRBJ2-3,TRBD2,TRBV7-8
CASSLQGGANTIYF,TGTGCCAGCAGCCTACAGGGTGGGGCGAACACCATATATTTT,few,TRBJ1-3,.,TRBV5-5
CASRLDIRGEAFF,TGTGCCAGCAGGCTTGACATTAGAGGCGAAGCTTTCTTT,many,TRBJ1-1,.,TRBV12-3/TRBV12-4
CATSVAGTSGETQYF,TGTGCCACCAGTGTTGCGGGTACGTCGGGAGAGACCCAGTACTTC,few,TRBJ2-5,.,TRBV24-1
CASSFLTGDNEQFF,TGTGCCAGCAGCTTTTTAACAGGGGACAATGAGCAGTTCTTC,.,TRBJ2-1,TRBD1,TRBV5-6
CASRTRADTQYF,TGCGCCAGCAGGACAAGAGCCGATACGCAGTATTTT,few,TRBJ2-3,.,TRBV5-1
CASSLTREQFF,TGTGCCAGCAGCCTCACCAGGGAGCAGTTCTTC,many,TRBJ2-1,.,TRBV7-9
CASSFRLAGGEAGANDLTF,TGTGCCAGCAGCTTCCGACTAGCGGGAGGGGAGGCCGGGGCCAACGACCTGACTTTC,.,TRBJ2-6,TRBD2,TRBV11-2
CAWSIQAGYEQYF,TGTGCCTGGAGTATTCAGGCCGGCTACGAGCAGTACTTC,few,TRBJ2-7,.,TRBV30
CASSSTEGGYGYTF,TGCGCCAGCAGCTCAACCGAGGGTGGCTATGGCTACACCTTC,.,TRBJ1-2,.,TRBV5-1
CSVPGGPHEQYF,TGCAGCGTTCCAGGAGGGCCGCACGAGCAGTACTTC,few,TRBJ2-7,.,TRBV29-1